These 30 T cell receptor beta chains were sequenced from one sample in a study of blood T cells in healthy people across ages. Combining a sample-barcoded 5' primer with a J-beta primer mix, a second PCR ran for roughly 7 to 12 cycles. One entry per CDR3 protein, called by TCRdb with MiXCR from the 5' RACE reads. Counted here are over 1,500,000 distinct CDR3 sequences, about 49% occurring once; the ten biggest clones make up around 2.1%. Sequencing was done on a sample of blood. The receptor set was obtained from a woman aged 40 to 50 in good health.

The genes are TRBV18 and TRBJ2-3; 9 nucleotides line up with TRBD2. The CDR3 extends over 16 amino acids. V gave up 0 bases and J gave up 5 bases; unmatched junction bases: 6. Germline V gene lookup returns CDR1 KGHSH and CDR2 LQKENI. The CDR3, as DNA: TGTGCCAGCTCACCACCGACGCGGGGGGGCCGAGATACGCAGTATTTT. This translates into CASSPPTRGGRDTQYF.

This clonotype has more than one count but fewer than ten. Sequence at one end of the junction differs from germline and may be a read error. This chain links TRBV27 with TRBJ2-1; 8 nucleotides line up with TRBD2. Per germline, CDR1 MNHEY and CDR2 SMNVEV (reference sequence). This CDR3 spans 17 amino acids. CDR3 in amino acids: CASSLRGSGGSYNGQFF. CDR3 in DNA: TGTGCCAGCAGTTTGCGGGGGAGCGGGGGATCCTACAATGGGCAGTTCTTC.

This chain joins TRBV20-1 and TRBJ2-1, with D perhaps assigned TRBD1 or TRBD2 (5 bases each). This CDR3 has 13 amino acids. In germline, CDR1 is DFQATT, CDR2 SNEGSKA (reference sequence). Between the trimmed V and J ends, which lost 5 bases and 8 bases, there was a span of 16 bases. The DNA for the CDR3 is TGCAGTGCTCTAACCGGGACCACCGATGAGCAGTTCTTC. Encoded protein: CSALTGTTDEQFF.

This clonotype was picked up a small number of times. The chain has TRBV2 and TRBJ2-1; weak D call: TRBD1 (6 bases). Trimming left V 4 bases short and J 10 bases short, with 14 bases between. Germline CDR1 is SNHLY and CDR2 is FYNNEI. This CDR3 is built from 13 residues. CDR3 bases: TGTGCCAGCAGTGGGCAGGGGCTGGGCGAGCAGTTCTTC. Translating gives CASSGQGLGEQFF.

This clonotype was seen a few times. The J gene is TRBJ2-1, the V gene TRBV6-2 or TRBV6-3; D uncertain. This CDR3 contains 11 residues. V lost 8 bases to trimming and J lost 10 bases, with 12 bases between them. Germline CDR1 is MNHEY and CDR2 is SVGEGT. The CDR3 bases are TGTGCCAGCGGGTTGGGTGGCGAGCAGTTCTTC. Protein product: CASGLGGEQFF.

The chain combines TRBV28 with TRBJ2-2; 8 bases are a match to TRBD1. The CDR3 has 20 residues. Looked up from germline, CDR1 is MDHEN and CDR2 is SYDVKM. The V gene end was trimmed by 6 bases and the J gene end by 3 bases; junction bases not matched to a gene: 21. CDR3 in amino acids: CASSNKLTGEIVAYTGELFF. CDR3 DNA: TGTGCCAGCAGCAATAAGTTGACAGGGGAAATTGTTGCATACACCGGGGAGCTGTTTTTT.

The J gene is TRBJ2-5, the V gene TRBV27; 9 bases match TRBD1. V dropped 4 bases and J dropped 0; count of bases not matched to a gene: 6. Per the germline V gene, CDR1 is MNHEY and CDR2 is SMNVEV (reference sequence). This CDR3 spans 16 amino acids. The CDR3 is CASSSWTGADQETQYF. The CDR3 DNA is TGTGCCAGCAGTTCCTGGACAGGGGCCGACCAAGAGACCCAGTACTTC.

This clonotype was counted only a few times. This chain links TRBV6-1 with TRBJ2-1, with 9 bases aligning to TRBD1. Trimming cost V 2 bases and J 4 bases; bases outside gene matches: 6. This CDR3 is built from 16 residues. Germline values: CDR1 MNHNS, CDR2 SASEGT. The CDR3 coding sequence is TGTGCCAGCAGTGAACCCGGACAGGGGAAGTACAATGAGCAGTTCTTC. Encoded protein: CASSEPGQGKYNEQFF.

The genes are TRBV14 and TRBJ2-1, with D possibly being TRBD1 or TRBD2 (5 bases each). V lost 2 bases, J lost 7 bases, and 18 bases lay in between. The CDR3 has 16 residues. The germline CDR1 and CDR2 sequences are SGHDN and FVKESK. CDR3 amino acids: CASSQMILRDRNEQFF. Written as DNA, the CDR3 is TGTGCCAGCAGCCAAATGATACTGAGGGACCGTAATGAGCAGTTCTTC.

Written as DNA, the CDR3 is TGTGCCACCAAAGGTGGGCCAGGGGGCACCTATGGCTACACCTTC. It specifies CATKGGPGGTYGYTF. The rearrangement joins TRBV24-1 to TRBJ1-2; TRBD1 agrees at 8 bases. This CDR3 has 15 residues. Germline trimming cut 8 bases from V and 4 bases from J; bases unmatched to any gene: 11. CDR1 is KGHDR, CDR2 SFDVKD, per germline.

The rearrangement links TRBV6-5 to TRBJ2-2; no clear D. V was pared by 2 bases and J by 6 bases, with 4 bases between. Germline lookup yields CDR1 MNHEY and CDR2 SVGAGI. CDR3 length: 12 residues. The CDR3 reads CASSYAAGELFF. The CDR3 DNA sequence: TGTGCCAGCAGTTACGCAGCCGGGGAGCTGTTTTTT.

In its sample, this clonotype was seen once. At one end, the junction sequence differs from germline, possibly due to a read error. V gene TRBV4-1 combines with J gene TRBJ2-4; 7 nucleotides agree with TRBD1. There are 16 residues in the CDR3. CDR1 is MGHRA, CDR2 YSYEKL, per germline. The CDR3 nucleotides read TGCGCCAACAGCCCGACAGGGAACCTAGCCAAAAACATTCAGTACTTC. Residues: CANSPTGNLAKNIQYF.

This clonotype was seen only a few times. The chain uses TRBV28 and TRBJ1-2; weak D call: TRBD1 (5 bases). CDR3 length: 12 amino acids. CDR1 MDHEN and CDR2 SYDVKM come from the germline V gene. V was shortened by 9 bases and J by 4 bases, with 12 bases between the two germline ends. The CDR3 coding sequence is TGTGCCAGTTACAAGGGGCCCTATGGCTACACCTTC. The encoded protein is CASYKGPYGYTF.

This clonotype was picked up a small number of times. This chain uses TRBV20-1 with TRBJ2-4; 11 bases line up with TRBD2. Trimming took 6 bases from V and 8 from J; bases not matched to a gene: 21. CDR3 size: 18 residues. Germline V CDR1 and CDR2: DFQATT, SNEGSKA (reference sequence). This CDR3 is CSAKRIVPSGGWGDIQYF. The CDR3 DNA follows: TGCAGTGCGAAAAGAATAGTCCCTAGCGGGGGGTGGGGAGACATTCAGTACTTC.

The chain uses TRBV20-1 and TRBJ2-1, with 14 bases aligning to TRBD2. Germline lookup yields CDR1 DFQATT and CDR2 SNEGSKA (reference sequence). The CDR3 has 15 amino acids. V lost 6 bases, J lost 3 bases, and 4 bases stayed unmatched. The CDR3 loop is CSAAGTSGSYNEQFF. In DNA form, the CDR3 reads TGCAGTGCCGCCGGGACTAGCGGGAGCTACAATGAGCAGTTCTTC.

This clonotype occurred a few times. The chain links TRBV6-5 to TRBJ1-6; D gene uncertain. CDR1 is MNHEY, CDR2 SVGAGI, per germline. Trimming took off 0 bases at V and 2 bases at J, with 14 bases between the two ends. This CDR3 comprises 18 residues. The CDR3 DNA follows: TGTGCCAGCAGTTACTCGATCCGGGGAGGAACCTATAATTCACCCCTCCACTTT. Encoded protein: CASSYSIRGGTYNSPLHF.

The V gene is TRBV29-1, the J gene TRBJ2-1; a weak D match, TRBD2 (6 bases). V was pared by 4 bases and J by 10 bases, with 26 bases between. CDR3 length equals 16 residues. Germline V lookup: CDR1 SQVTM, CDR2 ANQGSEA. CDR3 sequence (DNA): TGCAGCGTTGTCAGGCCCGGCGGGGAAACTACAATCGAGCAGTTCTTC. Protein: CSVVRPGGETTIEQFF.

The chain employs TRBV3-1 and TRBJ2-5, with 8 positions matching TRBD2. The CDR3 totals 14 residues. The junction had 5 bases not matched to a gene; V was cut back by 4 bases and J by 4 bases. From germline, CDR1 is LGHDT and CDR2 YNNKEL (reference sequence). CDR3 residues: CASSRGLAIETQYF. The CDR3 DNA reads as TGTGCCAGCAGCCGTGGACTAGCTATAGAGACCCAGTACTTC.

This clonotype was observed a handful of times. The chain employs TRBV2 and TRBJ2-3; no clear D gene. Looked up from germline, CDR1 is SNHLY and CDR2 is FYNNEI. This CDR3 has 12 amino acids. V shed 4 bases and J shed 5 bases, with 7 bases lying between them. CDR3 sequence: CASSVGRDTQYF. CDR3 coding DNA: TGTGCCAGCAGTGTGGGAAGAGATACGCAGTATTTT.

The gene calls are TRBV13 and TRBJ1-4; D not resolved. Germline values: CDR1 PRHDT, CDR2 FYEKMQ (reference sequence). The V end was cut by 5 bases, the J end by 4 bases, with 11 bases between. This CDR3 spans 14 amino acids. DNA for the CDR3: TGTGCCAGCAGCCAGGAAAGTCGTAATGAAAAACTGTTTTTT. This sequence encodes CASSQESRNEKLFF.

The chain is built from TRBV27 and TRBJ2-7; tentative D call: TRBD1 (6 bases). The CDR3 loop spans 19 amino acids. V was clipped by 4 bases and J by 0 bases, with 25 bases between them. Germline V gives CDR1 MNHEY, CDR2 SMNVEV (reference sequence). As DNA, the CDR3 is TGTGCCAGCAGTTCCATCCTACAGGGCTCAATCACCTCCTCCTACGAGCAGTACTTC. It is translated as CASSSILQGSITSSYEQYF.

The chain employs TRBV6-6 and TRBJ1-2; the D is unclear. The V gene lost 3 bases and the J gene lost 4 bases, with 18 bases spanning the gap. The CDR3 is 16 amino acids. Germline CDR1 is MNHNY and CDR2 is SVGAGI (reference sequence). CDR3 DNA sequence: TGTGCCAGCAGTTATAGTCCTGAACCTTCCCTCTATGGCTACACCTTC. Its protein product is CASSYSPEPSLYGYTF.

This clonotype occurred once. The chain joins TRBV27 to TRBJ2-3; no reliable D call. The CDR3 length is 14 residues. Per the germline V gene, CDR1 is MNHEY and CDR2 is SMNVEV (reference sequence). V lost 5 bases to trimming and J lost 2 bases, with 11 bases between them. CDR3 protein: CASSPRSPTDTQYF. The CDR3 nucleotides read TGTGCCAGCAGTCCCCGATCTCCCACAGATACGCAGTATTTT.

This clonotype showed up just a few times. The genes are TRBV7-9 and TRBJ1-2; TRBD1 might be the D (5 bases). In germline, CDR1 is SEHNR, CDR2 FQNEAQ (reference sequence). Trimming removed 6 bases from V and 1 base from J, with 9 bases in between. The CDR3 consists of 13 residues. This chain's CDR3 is CASRIDSNYGYTF. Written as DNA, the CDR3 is TGTGCCAGCAGAATCGACAGTAACTATGGCTACACCTTC.

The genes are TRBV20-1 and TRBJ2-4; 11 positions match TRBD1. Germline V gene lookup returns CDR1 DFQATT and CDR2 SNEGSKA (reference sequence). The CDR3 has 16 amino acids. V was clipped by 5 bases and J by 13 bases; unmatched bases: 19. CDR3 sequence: CSASKDRGRFLDKQYF. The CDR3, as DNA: TGCAGTGCTTCCAAGGACAGGGGGCGCTTTTTGGACAAGCAGTACTTC.

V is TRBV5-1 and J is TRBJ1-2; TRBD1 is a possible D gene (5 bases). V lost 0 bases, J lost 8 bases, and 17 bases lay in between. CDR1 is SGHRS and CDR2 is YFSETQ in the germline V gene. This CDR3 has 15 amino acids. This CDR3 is CASSLGTTWGRGYTF. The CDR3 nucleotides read TGCGCCAGCAGCTTGGGAACCACTTGGGGACGAGGCTACACCTTC.

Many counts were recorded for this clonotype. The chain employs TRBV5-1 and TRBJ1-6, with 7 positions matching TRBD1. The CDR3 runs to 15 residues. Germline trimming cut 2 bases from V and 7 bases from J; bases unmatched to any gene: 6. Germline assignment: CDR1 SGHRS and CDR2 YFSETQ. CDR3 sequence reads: CASSFQGGENSPLHF. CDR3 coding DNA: TGCGCCAGCAGCTTCCAAGGGGGCGAAAATTCACCCCTCCACTTT.

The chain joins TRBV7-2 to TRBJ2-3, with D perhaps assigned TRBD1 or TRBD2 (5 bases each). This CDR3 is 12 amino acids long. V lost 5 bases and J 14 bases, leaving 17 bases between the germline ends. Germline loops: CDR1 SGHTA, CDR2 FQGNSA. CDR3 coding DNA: TGTGCCAGCAGCGCTTTCGGGACCCGGGGGTATTTT. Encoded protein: CASSAFGTRGYF. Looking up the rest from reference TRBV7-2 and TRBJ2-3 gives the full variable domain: GAGVSQSPSNKVTEKGKDVELRCDPISGHTALYWYRQSLGQGLEFLIYFQGNSAPDKSGLPSDRFSAERTGGSVSTLTIQRTQQEDSAVYLCASSAFGTRGYFGPGTRLTVL.

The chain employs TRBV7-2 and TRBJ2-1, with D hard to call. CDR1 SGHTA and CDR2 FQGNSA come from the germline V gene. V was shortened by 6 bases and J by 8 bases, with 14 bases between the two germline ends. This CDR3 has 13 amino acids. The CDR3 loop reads CASSFAKGYEQFF. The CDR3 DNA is TGTGCCAGCAGTTTTGCCAAAGGGTATGAGCAGTTCTTC.

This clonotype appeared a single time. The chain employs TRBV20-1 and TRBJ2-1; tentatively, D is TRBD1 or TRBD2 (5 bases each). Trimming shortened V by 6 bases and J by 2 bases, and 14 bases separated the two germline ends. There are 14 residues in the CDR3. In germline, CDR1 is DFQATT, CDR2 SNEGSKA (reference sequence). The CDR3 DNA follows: TGCAGTGCCAGACCCAGGGAGACCTACAATGAGCAGTTCTTC. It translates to CSARPRETYNEQFF.